This TCR beta chain was found in a study of blood T cell repertoires in COVID-19. For the study at large: Both acute and convalescent COVID-19 samples were obtained from the United States, Italy and Spain. In each case, the material was cDNA or gDNA derived from T cells, B-cell-depleted T cells, or PBMCs.

Source study methods: Quantification of nucleated cells was approximated via reference gene primer amplification. Clones were sequenced by immunoSEQ multiplex PCR, and TCRdb holds only the in-frame ones, with some missing. From that table come the V and J calls and clone size; the DNA was used to work out D and trimming. The sample lists around 380,000 clones; over 65% were seen once. This CDR3 contains 15 residues. The ends were cut back, 5 bases at V and 0 bases at J, with 8 bases in the middle. Germline loops: CDR1 MNHEY, CDR2 SMNVEV (reference sequence). Sequenced sample: peripheral blood. The chain links TRBV27 to TRBJ1-6; D is ambiguous. The TCR comes from a human donor with acute or convalescent COVID-19. The donor label of this sample is uncertain. The CDR3 sequence is CASSQEGSYNSPLHF. CDR3 nucleotides: TGTGCCAGCAGTCAGGAAGGCTCCTATAATTCACCCCTCCACTTT.